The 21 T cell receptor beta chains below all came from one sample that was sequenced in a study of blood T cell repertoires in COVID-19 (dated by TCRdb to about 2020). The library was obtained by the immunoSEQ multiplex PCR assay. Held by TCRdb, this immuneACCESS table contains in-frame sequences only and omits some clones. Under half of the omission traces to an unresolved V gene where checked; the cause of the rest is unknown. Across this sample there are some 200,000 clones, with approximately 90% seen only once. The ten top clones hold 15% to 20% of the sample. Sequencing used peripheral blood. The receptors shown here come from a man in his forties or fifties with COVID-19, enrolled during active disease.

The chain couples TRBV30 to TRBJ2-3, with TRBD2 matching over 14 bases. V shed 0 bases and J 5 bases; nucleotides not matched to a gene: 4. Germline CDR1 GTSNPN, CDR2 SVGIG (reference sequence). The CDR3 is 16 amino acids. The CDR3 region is CAWSVGTSGGGDTQYF. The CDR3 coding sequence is TGTGCCTGGAGTGTTGGGACTAGCGGGGGTGGAGATACGCAGTATTTT. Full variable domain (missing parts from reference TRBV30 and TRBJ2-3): SQTIHQWPATLVQPVGSPLSLECTVEGTSNPNLYWYRQAAGRGLQLLFYSVGIGQISSEVPQNLSASRPQDRQFILSSKKLLLSDSGFYLCAWSVGTSGGGDTQYFGPGTRLTVL.

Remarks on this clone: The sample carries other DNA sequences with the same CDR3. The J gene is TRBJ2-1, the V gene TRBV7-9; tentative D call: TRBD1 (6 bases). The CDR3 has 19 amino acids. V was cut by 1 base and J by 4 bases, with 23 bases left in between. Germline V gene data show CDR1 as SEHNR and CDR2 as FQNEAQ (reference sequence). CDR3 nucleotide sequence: TGTGCCAGCAGCTTAGTGGAAGACAGGAGCGGCATTCGATACAATGAGCAGTTCTTC. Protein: CASSLVEDRSGIRYNEQFF. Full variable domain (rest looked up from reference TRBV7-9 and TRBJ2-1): DTGVSQNPRHKITKRGQNVTFRCDPISEHNRLYWYRQTLGQGPEFLTYFQNEAQLEKSRLLSDRFSAERPKGSFSTLEIQRTEQGDSAMYLCASSLVEDRSGIRYNEQFFGPGTRLTVL.

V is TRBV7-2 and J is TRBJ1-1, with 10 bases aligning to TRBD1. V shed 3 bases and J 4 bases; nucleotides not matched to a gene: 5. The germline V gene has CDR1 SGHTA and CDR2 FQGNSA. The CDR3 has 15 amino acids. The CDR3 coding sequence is TGTGCCAGCAGCTTTCGGACAGGGGGGGGCACTGAAGCTTTCTTT. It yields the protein CASSFRTGGGTEAFF.

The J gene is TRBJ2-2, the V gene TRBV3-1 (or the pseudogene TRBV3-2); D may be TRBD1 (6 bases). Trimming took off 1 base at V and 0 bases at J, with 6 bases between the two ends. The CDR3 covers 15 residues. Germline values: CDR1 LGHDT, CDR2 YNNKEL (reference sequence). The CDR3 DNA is TGTGCCAGCAGCCAAGGGGGGCCGAACACCGGGGAGCTGTTTTTT. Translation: CASSQGGPNTGELFF.

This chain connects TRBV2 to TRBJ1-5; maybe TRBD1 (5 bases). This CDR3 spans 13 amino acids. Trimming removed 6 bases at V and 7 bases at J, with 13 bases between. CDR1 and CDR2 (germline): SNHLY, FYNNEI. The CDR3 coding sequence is TGTGCCAGCAGGGGGCAGACCGGGCAGCCCCAGCATTTT. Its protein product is CASRGQTGQPQHF.

The chain's CDR3 is CASSTPSAPAQYF. The DNA for the CDR3 is TGTGCCAGTAGTACCCCGTCCGCGCCGGCCCAGTACTTC. The V and J genes are TRBV19 and TRBJ2-5; D is unclear. Germline CDR1 LNHDA, CDR2 SQIVND (reference sequence). Trimming took off 4 bases at V and 9 bases at J, with 15 bases between the two ends. The length of the CDR3 is 13 residues.

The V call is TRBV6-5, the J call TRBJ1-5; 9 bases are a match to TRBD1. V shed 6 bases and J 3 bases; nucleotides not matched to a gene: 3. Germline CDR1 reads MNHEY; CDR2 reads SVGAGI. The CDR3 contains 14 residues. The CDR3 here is CASRGTGLNQPQHF. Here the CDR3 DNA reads TGTGCCAGCAGGGGGACAGGGCTCAATCAGCCCCAGCATTTT.

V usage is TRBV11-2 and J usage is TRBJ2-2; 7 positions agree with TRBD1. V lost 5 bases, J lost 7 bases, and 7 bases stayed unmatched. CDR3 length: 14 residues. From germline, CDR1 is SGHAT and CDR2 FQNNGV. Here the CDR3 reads CASSPDRSIGELFF. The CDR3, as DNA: TGTGCCAGCAGCCCGGACAGGTCGATCGGGGAGCTGTTTTTT.

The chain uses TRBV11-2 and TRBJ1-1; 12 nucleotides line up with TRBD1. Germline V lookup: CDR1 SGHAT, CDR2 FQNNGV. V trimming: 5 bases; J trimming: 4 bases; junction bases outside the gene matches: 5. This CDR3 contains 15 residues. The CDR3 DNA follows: TGTGCCAGCAGCAAGGGACAGGGGGCTGGCACTGAAGCTTTCTTT. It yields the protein CASSKGQGAGTEAFF.

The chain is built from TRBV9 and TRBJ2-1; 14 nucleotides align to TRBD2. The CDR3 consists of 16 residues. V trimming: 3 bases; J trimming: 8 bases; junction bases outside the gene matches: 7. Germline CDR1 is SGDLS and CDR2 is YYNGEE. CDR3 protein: CASSDKTSGGVDEQFF. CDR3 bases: TGTGCCAGCAGCGATAAGACTAGCGGGGGGGTGGATGAGCAGTTCTTC.

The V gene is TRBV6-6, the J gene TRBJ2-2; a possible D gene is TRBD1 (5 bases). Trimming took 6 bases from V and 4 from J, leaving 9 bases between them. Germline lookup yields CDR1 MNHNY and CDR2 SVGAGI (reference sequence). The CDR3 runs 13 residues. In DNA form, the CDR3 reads TGTGCCAGCAGCACCCAGGGCACCGGGGAGCTGTTTTTT. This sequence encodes CASSTQGTGELFF.

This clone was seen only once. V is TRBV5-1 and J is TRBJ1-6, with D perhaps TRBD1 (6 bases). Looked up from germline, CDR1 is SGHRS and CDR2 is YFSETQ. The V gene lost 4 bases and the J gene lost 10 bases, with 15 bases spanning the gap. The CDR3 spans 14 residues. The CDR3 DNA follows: TGCGCCAGCAGCCCCGGACAGCTTCAATCACCCCTCCACTTT. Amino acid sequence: CASSPGQLQSPLHF.

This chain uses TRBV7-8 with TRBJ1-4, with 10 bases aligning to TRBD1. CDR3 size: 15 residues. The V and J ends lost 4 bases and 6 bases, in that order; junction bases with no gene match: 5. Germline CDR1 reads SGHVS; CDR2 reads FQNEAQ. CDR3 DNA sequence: TGTGCCAGCAGCTCGACCGGGACAGGGGATGAAAAACTGTTTTTT. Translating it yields CASSSTGTGDEKLFF.

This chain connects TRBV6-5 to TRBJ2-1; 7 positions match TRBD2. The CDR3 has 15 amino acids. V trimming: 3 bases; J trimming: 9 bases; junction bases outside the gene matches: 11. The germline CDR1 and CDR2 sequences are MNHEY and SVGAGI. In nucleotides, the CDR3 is TGTGCCAGCAGTTATCAAGGACTAGAGTTTACTGAGCAGTTCTTC. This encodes CASSYQGLEFTEQFF.

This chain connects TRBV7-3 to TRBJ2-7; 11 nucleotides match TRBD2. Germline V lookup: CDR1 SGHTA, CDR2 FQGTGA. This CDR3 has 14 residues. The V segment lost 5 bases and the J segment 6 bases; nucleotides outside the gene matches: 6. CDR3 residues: CASSQTSGIFEQYF. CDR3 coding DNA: TGTGCCAGCAGCCAGACTAGCGGGATATTCGAGCAGTACTTC.

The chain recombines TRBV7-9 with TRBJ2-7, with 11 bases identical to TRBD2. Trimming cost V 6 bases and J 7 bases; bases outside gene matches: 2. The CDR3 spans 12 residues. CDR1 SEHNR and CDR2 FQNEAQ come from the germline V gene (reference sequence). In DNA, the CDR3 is TGTGCCAGCAGGAGACTAGCGGGAGAGCAGTACTTC. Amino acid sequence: CASRRLAGEQYF.

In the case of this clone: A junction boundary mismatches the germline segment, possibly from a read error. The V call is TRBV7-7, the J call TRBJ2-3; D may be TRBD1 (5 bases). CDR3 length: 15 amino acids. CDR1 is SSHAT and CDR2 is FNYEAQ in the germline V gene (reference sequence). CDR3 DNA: TGTGCTAGCAGCCCGGCAGGGTCCGGGACAGATACGCAGTATTTT. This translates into CASSPAGSGTDTQYF. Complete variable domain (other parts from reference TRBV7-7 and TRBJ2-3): GAGVSQSPRYKVTKRGQDVTLRCDPISSHATLYWYQQALGQGPEFLTYFNYEAQPDKSGLPSDRFSAERPEGSISTLTIQRTEQRDSAMYRCASSPAGSGTDTQYFGPGTRLTVL.

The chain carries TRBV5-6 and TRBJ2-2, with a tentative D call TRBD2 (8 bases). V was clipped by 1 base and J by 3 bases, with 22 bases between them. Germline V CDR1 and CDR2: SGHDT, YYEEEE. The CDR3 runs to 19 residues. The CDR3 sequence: CASSLSPQGSGSDTGELFF. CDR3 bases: TGTGCCAGCAGCTTGTCCCCACAGGGGAGCGGGAGTGACACCGGGGAGCTGTTTTTT.

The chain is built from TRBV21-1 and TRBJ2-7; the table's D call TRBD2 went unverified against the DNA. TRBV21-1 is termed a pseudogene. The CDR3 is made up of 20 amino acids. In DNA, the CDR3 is TGTGCCAGCAGCAAAGTTAAAAGGGAGTGGACTAGCGGACGATCCTACGAGCAGTACTTC. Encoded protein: CASSKVKREWTSGRSYEQYF.

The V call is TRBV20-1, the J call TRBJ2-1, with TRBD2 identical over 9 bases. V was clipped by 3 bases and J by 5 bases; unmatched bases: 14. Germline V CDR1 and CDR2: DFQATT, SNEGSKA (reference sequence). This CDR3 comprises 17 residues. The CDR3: CSASTPTSSGTHNEQFF. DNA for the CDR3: TGCAGTGCTAGTACTCCCACGTCTAGCGGGACCCACAATGAGCAGTTCTTC.

In DNA, the CDR3 is TGTGCCAGTGCTCGGGGAACCGGGGAGCTGTTTTTT. Its protein product is CASARGTGELFF. V is TRBV19 and J is TRBJ2-2, with a weak D call TRBD2 (5 bases). V dropped 8 bases and J dropped 5 bases, with 9 bases sitting between them. Germline V gene sequence: CDR1 LNHDA, CDR2 SQIVND (reference sequence). This CDR3 is built from 12 residues.